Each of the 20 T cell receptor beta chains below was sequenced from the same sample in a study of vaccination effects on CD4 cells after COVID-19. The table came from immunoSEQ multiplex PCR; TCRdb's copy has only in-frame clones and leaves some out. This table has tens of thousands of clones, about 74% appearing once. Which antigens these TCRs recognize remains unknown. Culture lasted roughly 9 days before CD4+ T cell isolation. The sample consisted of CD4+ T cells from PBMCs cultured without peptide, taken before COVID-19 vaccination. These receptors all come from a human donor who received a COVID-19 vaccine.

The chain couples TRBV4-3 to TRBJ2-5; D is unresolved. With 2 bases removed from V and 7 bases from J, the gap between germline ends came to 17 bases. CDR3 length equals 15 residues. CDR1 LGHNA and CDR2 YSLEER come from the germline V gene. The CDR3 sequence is CASSQLLGQGGTQYF. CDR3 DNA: TGCGCCAGCAGCCAACTACTCGGGCAAGGTGGGACCCAGTACTTC.

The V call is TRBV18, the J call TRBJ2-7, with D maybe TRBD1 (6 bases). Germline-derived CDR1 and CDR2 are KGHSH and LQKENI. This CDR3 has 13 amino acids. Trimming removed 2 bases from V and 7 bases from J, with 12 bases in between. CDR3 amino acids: CASSPVQGLEQYV. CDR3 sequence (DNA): TGTGCCAGCTCACCAGTACAGGGTCTTGAGCAGTACGTC.

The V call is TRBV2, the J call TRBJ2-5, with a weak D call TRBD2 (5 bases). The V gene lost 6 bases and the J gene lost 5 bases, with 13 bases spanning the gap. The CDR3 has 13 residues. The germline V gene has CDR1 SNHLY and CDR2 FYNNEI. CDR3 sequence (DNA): TGTGCCAGCAGAGGACTGCCTGGGGAGACCCAGTACTTC. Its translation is CASRGLPGETQYF.

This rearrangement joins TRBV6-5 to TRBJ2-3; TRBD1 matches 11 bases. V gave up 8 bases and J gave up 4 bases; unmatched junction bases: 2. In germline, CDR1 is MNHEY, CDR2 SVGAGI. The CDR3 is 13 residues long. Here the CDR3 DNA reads TGTGCCAGCGGACAGGGGGCACCAGATACGCAGTATTTT. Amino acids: CASGQGAPDTQYF.

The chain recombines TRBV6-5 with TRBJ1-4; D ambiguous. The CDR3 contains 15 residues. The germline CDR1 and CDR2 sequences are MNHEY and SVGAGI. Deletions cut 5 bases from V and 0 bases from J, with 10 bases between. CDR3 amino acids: CASSTDPATNEKLFF. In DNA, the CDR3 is TGTGCCAGCAGTACCGACCCCGCAACTAATGAAAAACTGTTTTTT.

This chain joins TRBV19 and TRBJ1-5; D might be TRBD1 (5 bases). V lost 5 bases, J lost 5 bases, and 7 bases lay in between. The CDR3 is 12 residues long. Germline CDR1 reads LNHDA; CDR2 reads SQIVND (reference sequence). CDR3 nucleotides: TGTGCCAGTAGTTTCAGGGATCAGCCCCAGCATTTT. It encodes CASSFRDQPQHF. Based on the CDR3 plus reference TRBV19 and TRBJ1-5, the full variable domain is DGGITQSPKYLFRKEGQNVTLSCEQNLNHDAMYWYRQDPGQGLRLIYYSQIVNDFQKGDIAEGYSVSREKKESFPLTVTSAQKNPTAFYLCASSFRDQPQHFGDGTRLSIL.

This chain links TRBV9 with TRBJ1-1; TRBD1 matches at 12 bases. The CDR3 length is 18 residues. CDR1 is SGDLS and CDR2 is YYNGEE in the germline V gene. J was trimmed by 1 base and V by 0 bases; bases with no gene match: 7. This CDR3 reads CASSVGTTGQGANTEAFF. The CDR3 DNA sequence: TGTGCCAGCAGCGTAGGGACGACGGGACAGGGGGCGAACACTGAAGCTTTCTTT.

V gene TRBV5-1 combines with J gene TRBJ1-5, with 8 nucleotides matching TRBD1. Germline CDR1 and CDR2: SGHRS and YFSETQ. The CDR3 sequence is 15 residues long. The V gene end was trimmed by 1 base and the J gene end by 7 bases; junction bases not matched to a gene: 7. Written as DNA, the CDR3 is TGCGCCAGCAGCTTGTCTTCAGGGGGCGGACAGCCCCAGCATTTT. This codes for CASSLSSGGGQPQHF.

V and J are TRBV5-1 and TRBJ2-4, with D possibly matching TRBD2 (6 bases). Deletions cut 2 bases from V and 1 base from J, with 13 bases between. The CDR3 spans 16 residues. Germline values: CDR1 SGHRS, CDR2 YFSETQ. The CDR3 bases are TGCGCCAGCAGCTTAGAGGGAGGTAGGGCCAAAAACATTCAGTACTTC. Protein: CASSLEGGRAKNIQYF.

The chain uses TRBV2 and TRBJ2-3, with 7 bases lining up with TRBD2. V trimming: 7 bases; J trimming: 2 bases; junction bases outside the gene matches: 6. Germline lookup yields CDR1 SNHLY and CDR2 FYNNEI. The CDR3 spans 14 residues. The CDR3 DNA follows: TGTGCCAGCACCCCTAGCGGTGCCACAGATACGCAGTATTTT. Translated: CASTPSGATDTQYF.

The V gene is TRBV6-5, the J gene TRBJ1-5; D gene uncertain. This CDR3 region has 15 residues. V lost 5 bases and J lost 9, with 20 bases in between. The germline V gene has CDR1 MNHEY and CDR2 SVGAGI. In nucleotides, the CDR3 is TGTGCCAGCAGTCCTCTAGACACGGCCAACGGGCCCCAGCATTTT. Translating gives CASSPLDTANGPQHF.

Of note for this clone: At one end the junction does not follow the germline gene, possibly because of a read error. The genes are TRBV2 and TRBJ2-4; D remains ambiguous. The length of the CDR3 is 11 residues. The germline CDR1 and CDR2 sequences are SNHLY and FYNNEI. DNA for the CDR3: TGTGCCAGCAGCCGGACGCCTAGATTAGACTTC. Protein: CASSRTPRLDF.

The CDR3 sequence is CASSSKLGGLQETQYF. In DNA form, the CDR3 reads TGTGCCAGCAGCTCTAAGCTTGGGGGGCTTCAAGAGACCCAGTACTTC. The J gene is TRBJ2-5, the V gene TRBV13; D possibly matches TRBD1 or TRBD2 (6 bases each). Trimming removed 4 bases from V and 2 bases from J, with 17 bases in between. The CDR3 runs to 16 residues. The V gene's germline CDR1 is PRHDT and CDR2 FYEKMQ (reference sequence).

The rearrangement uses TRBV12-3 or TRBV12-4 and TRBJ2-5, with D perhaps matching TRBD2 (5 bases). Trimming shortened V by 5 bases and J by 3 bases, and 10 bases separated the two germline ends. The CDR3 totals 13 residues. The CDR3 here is CASSRTQKETQYF. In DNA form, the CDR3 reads TGTGCCAGCAGTCGGACTCAAAAAGAGACCCAGTACTTC.

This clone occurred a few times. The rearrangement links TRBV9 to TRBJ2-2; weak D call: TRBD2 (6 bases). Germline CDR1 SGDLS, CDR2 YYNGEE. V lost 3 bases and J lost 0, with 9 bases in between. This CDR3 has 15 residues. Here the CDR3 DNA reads TGTGCCAGCAGCGGTAGCGGTACGAACACCGGGGAGCTGTTTTTT. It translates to CASSGSGTNTGELFF.

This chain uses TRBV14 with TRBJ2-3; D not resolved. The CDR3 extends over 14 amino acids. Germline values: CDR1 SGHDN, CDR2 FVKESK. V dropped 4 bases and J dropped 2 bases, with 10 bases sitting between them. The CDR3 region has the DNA TGTGCCAGCAGCCTGGTGGGAACCACAGATACGCAGTATTTT. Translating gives CASSLVGTTDTQYF.

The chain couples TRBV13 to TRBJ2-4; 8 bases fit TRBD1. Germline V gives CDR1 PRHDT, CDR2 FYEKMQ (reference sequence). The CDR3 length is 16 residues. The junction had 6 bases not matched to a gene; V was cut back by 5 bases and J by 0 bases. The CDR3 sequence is CASSRQGSGAKNIQYF. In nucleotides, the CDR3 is TGTGCCAGCAGCCGACAGGGGAGTGGAGCCAAAAACATTCAGTACTTC.

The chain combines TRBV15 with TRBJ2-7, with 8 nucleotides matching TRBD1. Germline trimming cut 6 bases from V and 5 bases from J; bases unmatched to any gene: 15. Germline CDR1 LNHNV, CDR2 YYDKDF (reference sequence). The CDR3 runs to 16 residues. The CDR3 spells CATRPLGQGAPHEQYV. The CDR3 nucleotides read TGTGCCACCAGACCTCTGGGGCAGGGGGCGCCCCACGAGCAGTACGTC.

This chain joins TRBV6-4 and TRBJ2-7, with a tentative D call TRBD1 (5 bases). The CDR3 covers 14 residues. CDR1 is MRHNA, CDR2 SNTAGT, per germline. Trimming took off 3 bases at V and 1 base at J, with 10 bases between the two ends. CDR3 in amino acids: CASSEGDRSYEQYV. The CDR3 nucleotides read TGTGCCAGCAGTGAAGGGGATAGATCCTACGAGCAGTACGTC.

The CDR3 DNA reads TGTGCCAGCAGTTACGTCGGAGAGCAGTTCTTC. Residues: CASSYVGEQFF. The chain is built from TRBV6-5 and TRBJ2-1; D is undetermined. Trimming shortened V by 2 bases and J by 10 bases, and 6 bases separated the two germline ends. CDR3 length equals 11 residues. Looked up from germline, CDR1 is MNHEY and CDR2 is SVGAGI.